These 27 T cell receptor beta chains were all obtained from the same sample, sequenced in a study of Ad26.COV2.S vaccination and SARS-CoV-2 variants (dated by TCRdb to 2020 to 2023). According to the study, the label for this sample's treatment or condition signals: some 20 received Ad26.COV2.S at low or high dose, single or two shots; a few received placebo; per-sample allocation not given. For vaccine and placebo recipients, the sequenced repertoires came from samples collected on day 63 after the first injection. The library was built by means of the immunoSEQ multiplex PCR assay. TCRdb took this table from immuneACCESS and kept in-frame rearrangements with V and J called. Such tables lack part of the clones; where checked against another copy, unresolved V genes explain under half of the gap, and the rest is unexplained. The sample has roughly 420,000 clones on record, 88% of them singletons. The ten most abundant clones make up about 3.6% of the sample.

The starting material was peripheral blood, obtained in a trial of Ad26.COV2.S vaccine versus placebo. Receptor source: a person between 18 and 65 years old who received the Ad26.COV2.S COVID-19 vaccine or a placebo.

The chain employs TRBV28 and TRBJ1-5, with 9 bases matching TRBD1. The V gene end was trimmed by 2 bases and the J gene end by 7 bases; junction bases not matched to a gene: 15. Germline lookup yields CDR1 MDHEN and CDR2 SYDVKM. The CDR3 has 18 residues. The CDR3 DNA reads as TGTGCCAGCAGTTTAGTGAGTGCCTCCCGGGACAGGGTACAGCCCCAGCATTTT. Its translation is CASSLVSASRDRVQPQHF.

This rearrangement joins TRBV6-2 or TRBV6-3 to TRBJ2-4; D possibly corresponds to TRBD2 (6 bases). The CDR3 contains 17 residues. Per the germline V gene, CDR1 is MNHEY and CDR2 is SVGEGT. V shed 0 bases and J shed 8 bases, with 20 bases lying between them. In DNA, the CDR3 is TGTGCCAGCAGTTACTCCGAGTTCGTGGGGGGTAGGGACATTCAGTACTTC. Encoded protein: CASSYSEFVGGRDIQYF.

This clone was seen a single time. The chain has TRBV5-1 and TRBJ1-6; 7 bases fit TRBD1. Germline V gene lookup returns CDR1 SGHRS and CDR2 YFSETQ. Trimming removed 0 bases from V and 9 bases from J; junction bases left unmatched: 6. This CDR3 is 15 amino acids long. CDR3 amino acids: CASSLGGRGFSPLHF. CDR3 DNA sequence: TGCGCCAGCAGCTTGGGGGGCAGGGGGTTTTCACCCCTCCACTTT. Full variable domain (rest looked up from reference TRBV5-1 and TRBJ1-6): KAGVTQTPRYLIKTRGQQVTLSCSPISGHRSVSWYQQTPGQGLQFLFEYFSETQRNKGNFPGRFSGRQFSNSRSEMNVSTLELGDSALYLCASSLGGRGFSPLHFGNGTRLTVT.

This rearrangement joins TRBV12-5 to TRBJ1-3; D ambiguous. V dropped 8 bases and J dropped 4 bases, with 12 bases sitting between them. CDR1 and CDR2 from the germline V gene are LGHNT and FRNRAP. CDR3 length: 13 amino acids. The CDR3 DNA is TGTGCTAGTACAAACGACCTCGGAAACACCATATATTTT. Residues: CASTNDLGNTIYF. The entire variable domain, with the rest obtained from reference TRBV12-5 and TRBJ1-3, is as follows: DARVTQTPRHKVTEMGQEVTMRCQPILGHNTVFWYRQTMMQGLELLAYFRNRAPLDDSGMPKDRFSAEMPDATLATLKIQPSEPRDSAVYFCASTNDLGNTIYFGEGSWLTVV.

This clone was seen more than once but under ten times. The CDR3 sequence is CASSLEQGAEQPQHF. The CDR3 DNA sequence: TGTGCCAGCAGCTTAGAACAGGGGGCGGAACAGCCCCAGCATTTT. The rearrangement joins TRBV7-2 to TRBJ1-5, with 9 bases identical to TRBD1. The germline V gene encodes CDR1 SGHTA and CDR2 FQGNSA. V was clipped by 1 base and J by 7 bases; unmatched bases: 5. The CDR3 loop spans 15 amino acids.

J is TRBJ2-1 and V is TRBV2, with a possible D match to TRBD2 (5 bases). In germline, CDR1 is SNHLY, CDR2 FYNNEI. The germline V and J ends were trimmed by 3 bases and 3 bases, with 9 bases remaining between them. The CDR3 spans 14 residues. CDR3 residues: CASSDLAGYNEQFF. The CDR3 DNA follows: TGTGCCAGCAGTGACCTAGCTGGCTACAATGAGCAGTTCTTC.

V usage is TRBV19 and J usage is TRBJ2-2; D uncertain. The CDR3 loop spans 15 amino acids. V was cut by 1 base and J by 0 bases, with 6 bases left in between. The germline V gene encodes CDR1 LNHDA and CDR2 SQIVND (reference sequence). The CDR3 protein is CASSIGASNTGELFF. The CDR3 coding sequence is TGTGCCAGTAGTATAGGGGCTTCGAACACCGGGGAGCTGTTTTTT.

For the CDR3, the DNA is TGCGCCAGCAGCTTGGCTGAAGGGCTTGAAGCTTTCTTT. Amino acids: CASSLAEGLEAFF. J is TRBJ1-1 and V is TRBV5-1; D call uncertain. Germline CDR1 and CDR2: SGHRS and YFSETQ. Trimming took off 0 bases at V and 7 bases at J, with 10 bases between the two ends. The CDR3 loop spans 13 amino acids.

This clone occurred once. The genes are TRBV10-3 and TRBJ2-7; 10 bases are shared with TRBD1. The V gene's germline CDR1 is ENHRY and CDR2 SYGVKD. Trimming at V came to 7 bases and at J to 5 bases, leaving 8 bases not matched to a gene. This CDR3 comprises 14 residues. The CDR3 here is CAITPGQGRDEQYF. The CDR3 DNA reads TGTGCCATCACTCCGGGACAGGGGCGCGACGAGCAGTACTTC.

This clone came up once. V usage is TRBV27 and J usage is TRBJ2-1; D is possibly TRBD2 (7 bases). Germline assignment: CDR1 MNHEY and CDR2 SMNVEV (reference sequence). There are 13 residues in the CDR3. V lost 2 bases and J 9 bases, leaving 11 bases between the germline ends. The CDR3 is CASSLAGAIEQFF. CDR3 sequence (DNA): TGTGCCAGCAGTTTAGCGGGGGCCATTGAGCAGTTCTTC.

V and J are TRBV4-2 and TRBJ1-4; possible D gene TRBD1, 5 bases. Deletions cut 0 bases from V and 6 bases from J, with 11 bases between. CDR3 length equals 15 residues. The germline CDR1 and CDR2 sequences are LGHNA and YNFKEQ. The CDR3 nucleotides are TGTGCCAGCAGCCAAGAAGGGGCGCAGCATGAAAAACTGTTTTTT. This gives the protein CASSQEGAQHEKLFF.

CDR3 loop: CASSAQGLRETQYF. CDR3 in DNA: TGTGCCAGCAGCGCGCAGGGGCTGAGAGAGACCCAGTACTTC. The gene calls are TRBV7-2 and TRBJ2-5; tentatively, D is TRBD1 (6 bases). The ends were cut back, 5 bases at V and 4 bases at J, with 14 bases in the middle. Germline CDR1 and CDR2: SGHTA and FQGNSA. CDR3 length: 14 amino acids.

This clone was recorded a few times. The chain carries TRBV7-3 and TRBJ2-1, with a possible D match to TRBD1 (6 bases). CDR1 is SGHTA and CDR2 is FQGTGA in the germline V gene. This CDR3 is 13 amino acids long. V was clipped by 5 bases and J by 7 bases, with 12 bases between them. CDR3 region: CASSTDTGNEQFF. CDR3 DNA: TGTGCCAGCAGCACTGACACAGGGAATGAGCAGTTCTTC.

The gene calls are TRBV7-2 and TRBJ2-1; D possibly uses TRBD1 or TRBD2 (6 bases each). The CDR3 is 15 amino acids. Germline CDR1 reads SGHTA; CDR2 reads FQGNSA. Between the trimmed V and J ends, which lost 2 bases and 7 bases, there was a span of 15 bases. The CDR3 DNA reads as TGTGCCAGCAGCTTAATGTTGGGGGGCGCGAATGAGCAGTTCTTC. This codes for CASSLMLGGANEQFF.

V usage is TRBV28 and J usage is TRBJ2-3, with 7 bases matching TRBD2. The CDR3 spans 15 residues. With 1 base clipped from V and 1 base from J, the junction kept 2 bases outside the gene matches. The germline gives CDR1 MDHEN, CDR2 SYDVKM. The DNA for the CDR3 is TGTGCCAGCAGTTTATATCGGGGGGGCACAGATACGCAGTATTTT. Translated, it gives CASSLYRGGTDTQYF.

The rearrangement joins TRBV7-2 to TRBJ2-2; 13 bases are shared with TRBD2. This CDR3 contains 18 residues. The trim removed 5 bases at V and 0 bases at J, leaving 6 bases unmatched. From germline, CDR1 is SGHTA and CDR2 FQGNSA. The DNA for the CDR3 is TGTGCCAGCAGCCCAGGACTAGCGGGGGCCTCGAACACCGGGGAGCTGTTTTTT. Protein product: CASSPGLAGASNTGELFF. The full variable domain, completed using reference TRBV7-2 and TRBJ2-2, is GAGVSQSPSNKVTEKGKDVELRCDPISGHTALYWYRQSLGQGLEFLIYFQGNSAPDKSGLPSDRFSAERTGGSVSTLTIQRTQQEDSAVYLCASSPGLAGASNTGELFFGEGSRLTVL.

The genes are TRBV11-3 and TRBJ2-3, with 7 bases matching TRBD2. Per the germline V gene, CDR1 is SGHNT and CDR2 is YENEEA. This CDR3 spans 14 amino acids. The trim removed 5 bases at V and 5 bases at J, leaving 7 bases unmatched. Here the CDR3 reads CASSPLGGGDTQYF. DNA of the CDR3: TGTGCCAGCAGCCCGCTCGGCGGGGGAGATACGCAGTATTTT.

The rearrangement uses TRBV7-9 and TRBJ1-4, with 8 positions matching TRBD1. The CDR3 has 14 amino acids. The ends lost 4 bases at V and 5 bases at J; junction bases unmatched: 3. Germline CDR1 is SEHNR and CDR2 is FQNEAQ (reference sequence). The CDR3 region is CASSSRTGNEKLFF. The CDR3 region has the DNA TGTGCCAGCAGCTCAAGGACAGGGAATGAAAAACTGTTTTTT.

The CDR3 nucleotides read TGTGCCAGCAGCCAAGGGTTGGGCAGGGTGGATGAAAAACTGTTTTTT. Translation: CASSQGLGRVDEKLFF. The V gene is TRBV3-1 (or the pseudogene TRBV3-2), the J gene TRBJ1-4; a possible D gene is TRBD1 (5 bases). The CDR3 loop spans 16 amino acids. With 1 base removed from V and 6 bases from J, the gap between germline ends came to 15 bases. Germline CDR1 and CDR2: LGHDT and YNNKEL (reference sequence).

The chain combines TRBV11-2 with TRBJ2-1; D gene uncertain. V gave up 2 bases and J gave up 6 bases, with 17 bases separating them. This CDR3 comprises 16 residues. CDR1 is SGHAT, CDR2 FQNNGV, per germline. This chain's CDR3 is CASSLSGRSLGNEQFF. The CDR3 DNA is TGTGCCAGCAGCTTATCTGGCAGGAGTTTGGGCAATGAGCAGTTCTTC. The full variable domain, in which reference TRBV11-2 and TRBJ2-1 provide the parts outside the CDR3, is EAGVAQSPRYKIIEKRQSVAFWCNPISGHATLYWYQQILGQGPKLLIQFQNNGVVDDSQLPKDRFSAERLKGVDSTLKIQPAKLEDSAVYLCASSLSGRSLGNEQFFGPGTRLTVL.

The chain carries TRBV15 and TRBJ2-7; tentatively, D is TRBD1 (6 bases). Germline assignment: CDR1 LNHNV and CDR2 YYDKDF (reference sequence). The CDR3 covers 21 residues. Trimming took 0 bases from V and 2 from J, leaving 29 bases between them. As DNA, the CDR3 is TGTGCCACCAGCAGAGATAACAGGGTTGTTGATACAGGGTTTGTCCCCTACGAGCAGTACTTC. Translating it yields CATSRDNRVVDTGFVPYEQYF.

The chain uses TRBV3-1 (or the pseudogene TRBV3-2) and TRBJ1-6, with 7 positions matching TRBD1. The V gene end was trimmed by 4 bases and the J gene end by 4 bases; junction bases not matched to a gene: 7. Looked up from germline, CDR1 is LGHDT and CDR2 is YNNKEL (reference sequence). This CDR3 comprises 16 residues. The CDR3 DNA is TGTGCCAGCAGCCGTAGGGACAGCCGGTATAATTCACCCCTCCACTTT. Translating gives CASSRRDSRYNSPLHF.

Notes on this clone: The germline gene is not matched at one end of the junction; a read error may be the cause. The chain combines TRBV13 with TRBJ2-3, with a tentative D call TRBD1 (6 bases). Germline assignment: CDR1 PRHDT and CDR2 FYEKMQ (reference sequence). The CDR3 sequence is 14 residues long. The CDR3 DNA is TGTGCCAGCAGCCTAGGACAGAGCACAGATACGCAGTATTTT. This sequence encodes CASSLGQSTDTQYF.

This chain joins TRBV5-6 and TRBJ1-1; D unresolved. Germline V gene sequence: CDR1 SGHDT, CDR2 YYEEEE. The CDR3 runs to 14 residues. V lost 0 bases, J lost 8 bases, and 14 bases lay in between. The CDR3 coding sequence is TGTGCCAGCAGCTTGGTTCAGATGAACTGGGAAGCTTTCTTT. Translated, it gives CASSLVQMNWEAFF.

The V gene is TRBV7-8, the J gene TRBJ2-3; 7 bases align to TRBD1. There are 15 residues in the CDR3. CDR1 and CDR2 (germline): SGHVS, FQNEAQ. V was pared by 5 bases and J by 4 bases, with 9 bases of the junction left unmatched. The CDR3 DNA follows: TGTGCCAGCAGCCCAATACAGGGGTCGGCAGATACGCAGTATTTT. Encoded protein: CASSPIQGSADTQYF.

This clone was seen once. This rearrangement joins TRBV4-1 to TRBJ2-7; D is unresolved. Trimming cost V 4 bases and J 2 bases, with 12 bases left between them. The CDR3 extends over 14 amino acids. From germline, CDR1 is MGHRA and CDR2 YSYEKL. The CDR3 spells CASSRLVIPYEQYF. The CDR3 DNA is TGCGCCAGCAGCCGGCTAGTTATCCCCTACGAGCAGTACTTC.

This rearrangement joins TRBV4-2 to TRBJ2-2; 7 nucleotides agree with TRBD1. CDR3 size: 14 residues. CDR1 LGHNA and CDR2 YNFKEQ come from the germline V gene. Trimming took 6 bases from V and 6 from J; bases not matched to a gene: 7. For the CDR3, the DNA is TGTGCCAGCAGTCTTGGACAGGTTCCCGGGGAGCTGTTTTTT. Translating gives CASSLGQVPGELFF.